Below, one TCR beta chain is given with its context. What it binds is unknown. These data belong to a study of T cells expressing NK-cell markers. The wider study: Each TCR beta repertoire originated in sorted T cells that were CD3+CD56+NKG2C+, CD3+CD56+NKG2C- or CD3+CD56-NKG2C+. Among the eight sequenced donors, seven tested HCMV-seropositive and one tested seronegative.

What made the TCR beta cDNA was 5'RACE template switching with UMIs. TCRdb processed the 5' RACE reads again and assigns one entry to each CDR3 protein, with no DNA. Its listing shows 450,000 to 600,000 distinct CDR3 sequences. Study-level points and caveats: One observes that, in a few donors, these clonotypes were also the leading ones within the CD3+CD56-NKG2C+ fraction.

Germline-derived CDR1 and CDR2 are SNHLY and FYNNEI. The CDR3 sequence is 17 residues long. This clonotype originated in a man aged 18 to 30 in good health. This chain uses TRBV2 with TRBJ2-1; TCRdb lists TRBD2, though no DNA is available to test this call. The sample comprised blood T cells: a sorted CD56 or NKG2C T cell subset, CD4+ or CD8+ T cells, or bulk PBMC T cells (not recorded which). CDR3 amino acids: CASSGLAGVPSYNEQFF.